This T cell receptor (beta chain) was retrieved from a study of blood T cell repertoires in COVID-19. Overall study: The study drew acute and convalescent COVID-19 samples from the United States, Italy and Spain.

Methods used by the authors: Estimates of nucleated cell counts were drawn from the amplification of reference gene primers. Sequencing was performed with immunoSEQ multiplex PCR; in TCRdb, only in-frame clones are kept and a portion is missing. Clone size and V and J calls were adopted from that table, with D and trimming inferred from the DNA. Of more than 100,000 clones listed, 86% were seen once; the top ten hold less than 5%. CDR3 length: 14 amino acids. Germline loops: CDR1 SGHDT, CDR2 YYEEEE. V lost 0 bases and J 1 base, leaving 8 bases between the germline ends. This chain uses TRBV5-6 with TRBJ2-7; no reliable D call. The specimen was peripheral blood. The source is a man between 35 and 55 years old with acute or convalescent COVID-19. In nucleotides, the CDR3 is TGTGCCAGCAGCTTGGGACTCAATTCCTACGAGCAGTACTTC. Its protein is CASSLGLNSYEQYF.